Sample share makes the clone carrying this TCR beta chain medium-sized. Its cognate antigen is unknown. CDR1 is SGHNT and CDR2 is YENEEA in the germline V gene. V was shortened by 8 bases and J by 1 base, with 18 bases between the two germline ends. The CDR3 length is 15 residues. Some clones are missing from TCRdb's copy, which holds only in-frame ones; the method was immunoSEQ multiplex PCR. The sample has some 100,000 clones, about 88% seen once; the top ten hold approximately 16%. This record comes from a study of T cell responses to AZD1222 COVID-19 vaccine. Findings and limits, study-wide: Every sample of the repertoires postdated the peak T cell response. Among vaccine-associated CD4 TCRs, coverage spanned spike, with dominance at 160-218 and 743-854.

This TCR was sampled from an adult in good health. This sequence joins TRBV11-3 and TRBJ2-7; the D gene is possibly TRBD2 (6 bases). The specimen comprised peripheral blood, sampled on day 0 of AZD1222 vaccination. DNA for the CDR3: TGTGCCAGCCGCCTCGGGGGAATAGGGTCCTACGAGCAGTACTTC. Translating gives CASRLGGIGSYEQYF.